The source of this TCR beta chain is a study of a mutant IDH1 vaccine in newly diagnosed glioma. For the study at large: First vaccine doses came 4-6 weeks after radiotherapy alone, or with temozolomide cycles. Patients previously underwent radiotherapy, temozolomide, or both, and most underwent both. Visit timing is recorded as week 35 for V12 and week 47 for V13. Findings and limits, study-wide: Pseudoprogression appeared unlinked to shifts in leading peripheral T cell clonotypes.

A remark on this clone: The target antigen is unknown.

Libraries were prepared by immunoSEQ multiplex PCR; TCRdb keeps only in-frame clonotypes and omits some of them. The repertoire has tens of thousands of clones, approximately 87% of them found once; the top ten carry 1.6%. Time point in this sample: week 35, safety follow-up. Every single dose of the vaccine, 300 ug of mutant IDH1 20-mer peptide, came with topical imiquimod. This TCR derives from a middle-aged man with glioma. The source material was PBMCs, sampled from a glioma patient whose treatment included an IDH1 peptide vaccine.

DNA of the CDR3: TGTGCCAGCAGCTTGGTTAAGGGTCAGCCCCAGCATTTT. Amino acid sequence: CASSLVKGQPQHF. The chain links TRBV5-8 to TRBJ1-5; the D is unclear. This CDR3 has 13 amino acids. Germline-derived CDR1 and CDR2 are SGHTS and YDEGEE. Trimming pared 0 bases from V and 6 bases from J, leaving 7 bases between.